This T cell receptor beta chain was observed in a study of T cells after yellow fever vaccination. About the study: It was SMART-Seq v4 Ultra Low Input that prepared the fractions with low cell numbers.

Study-level results: Any FACS-sorted repertoire could hold abundant clonotypes that contaminate it from the bulk population. Of the clonotypes, a small share occurred in both CD4 and CD8 compartments.

Points on this clonotype: Its target is not known.

This CDR3 region has 18 residues. V lost 1 base to trimming and J lost 0 bases, with 16 bases between them. Germline assignment: CDR1 SGHVS and CDR2 FQNEAQ. TCRdb fed the 5' RACE reads into MiXCR, producing one record per CDR3 protein. Of hundreds of thousands of distinct CDR3 sequences listed, 13% are singletons. The chain is built from TRBV7-8 and TRBJ1-5, with D maybe TRBD1 (6 bases). The source is a man in his thirties or forties who received the YFV17D yellow fever vaccine. The specimen was PBMCs, collected on the day of the yellow fever booster vaccination. The CDR3 DNA is TGTGCCAGCAGCTTAGACAGGGCCTGGCCCATTAGCAATCAGCCCCAGCATTTT. It encodes CASSLDRAWPISNQPQHF.